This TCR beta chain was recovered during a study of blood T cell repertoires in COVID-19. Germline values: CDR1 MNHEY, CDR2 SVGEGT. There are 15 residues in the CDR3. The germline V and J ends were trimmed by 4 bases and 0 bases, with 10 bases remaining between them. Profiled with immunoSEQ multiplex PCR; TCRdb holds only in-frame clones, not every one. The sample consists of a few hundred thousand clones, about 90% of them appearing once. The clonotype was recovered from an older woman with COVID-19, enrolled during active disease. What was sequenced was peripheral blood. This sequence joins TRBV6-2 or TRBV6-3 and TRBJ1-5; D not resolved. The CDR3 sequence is CASSWLGGSNQPQHF. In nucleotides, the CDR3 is TGTGCCAGCAGTTGGCTAGGAGGTAGCAATCAGCCCCAGCATTTT.